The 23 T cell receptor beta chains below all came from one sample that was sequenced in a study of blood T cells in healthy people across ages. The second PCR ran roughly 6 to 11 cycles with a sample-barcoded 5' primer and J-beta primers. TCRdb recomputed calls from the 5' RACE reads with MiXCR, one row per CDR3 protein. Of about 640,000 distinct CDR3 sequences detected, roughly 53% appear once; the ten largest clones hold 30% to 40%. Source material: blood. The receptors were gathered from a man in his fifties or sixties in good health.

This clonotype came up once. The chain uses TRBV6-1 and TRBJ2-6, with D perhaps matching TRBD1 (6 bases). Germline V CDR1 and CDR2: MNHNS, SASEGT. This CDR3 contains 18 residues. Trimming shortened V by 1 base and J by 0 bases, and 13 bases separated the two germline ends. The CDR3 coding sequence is TGTGCCAGCAGTGAAGGGGCAGGGGTGCACTCTGGGGCCAACGTCCTGACTTTC. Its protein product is CASSEGAGVHSGANVLTF.

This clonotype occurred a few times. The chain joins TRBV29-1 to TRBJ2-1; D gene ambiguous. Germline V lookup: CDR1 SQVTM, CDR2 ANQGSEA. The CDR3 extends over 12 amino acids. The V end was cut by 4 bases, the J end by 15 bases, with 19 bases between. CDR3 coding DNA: TGCAGCGTTGGGTTAGGCGGTGAGGCGCCGTTCTTC. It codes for CSVGLGGEAPFF.

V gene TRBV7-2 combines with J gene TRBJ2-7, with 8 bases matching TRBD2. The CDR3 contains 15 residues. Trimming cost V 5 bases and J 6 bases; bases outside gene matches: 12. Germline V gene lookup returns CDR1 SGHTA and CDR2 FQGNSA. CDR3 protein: CASSVIAGRGVEQYF. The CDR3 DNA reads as TGTGCCAGCAGCGTAATAGCGGGACGAGGGGTCGAGCAGTACTTC.

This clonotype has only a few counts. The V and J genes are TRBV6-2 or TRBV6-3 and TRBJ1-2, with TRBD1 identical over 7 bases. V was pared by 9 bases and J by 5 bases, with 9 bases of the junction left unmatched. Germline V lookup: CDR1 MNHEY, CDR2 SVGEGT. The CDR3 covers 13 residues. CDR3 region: CASKRDSSYGYTF. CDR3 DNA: TGTGCCAGTAAGAGGGACAGCTCGTATGGCTACACCTTC.

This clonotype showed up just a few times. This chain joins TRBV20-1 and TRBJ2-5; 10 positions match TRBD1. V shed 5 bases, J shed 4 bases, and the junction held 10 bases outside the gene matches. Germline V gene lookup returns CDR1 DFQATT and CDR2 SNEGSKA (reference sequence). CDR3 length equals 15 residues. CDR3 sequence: CSARGRDRGGETQYF. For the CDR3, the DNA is TGCAGTGCTCGAGGCCGGGACAGGGGTGGAGAGACCCAGTACTTC.

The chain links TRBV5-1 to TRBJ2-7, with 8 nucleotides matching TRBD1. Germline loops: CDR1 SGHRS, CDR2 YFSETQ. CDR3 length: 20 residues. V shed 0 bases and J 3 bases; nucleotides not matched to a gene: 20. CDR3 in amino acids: CASSLELGRTTGGRDYEQYF. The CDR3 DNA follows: TGCGCCAGCAGCTTGGAACTGGGGAGAACTACAGGGGGAAGAGACTACGAGCAGTACTTC.

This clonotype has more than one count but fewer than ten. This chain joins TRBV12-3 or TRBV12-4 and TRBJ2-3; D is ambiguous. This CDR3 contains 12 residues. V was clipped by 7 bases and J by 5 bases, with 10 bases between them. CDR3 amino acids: CASTLVGDTQYF. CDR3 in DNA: TGTGCCAGCACCCTAGTGGGAGATACGCAGTATTTT.

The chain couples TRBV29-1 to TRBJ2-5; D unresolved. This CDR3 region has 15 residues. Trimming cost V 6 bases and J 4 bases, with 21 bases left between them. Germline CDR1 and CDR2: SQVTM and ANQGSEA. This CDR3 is CSVPSPGPFPETQYF. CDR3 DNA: TGCAGCGTCCCCTCGCCCGGGCCTTTCCCAGAGACCCAGTACTTC.

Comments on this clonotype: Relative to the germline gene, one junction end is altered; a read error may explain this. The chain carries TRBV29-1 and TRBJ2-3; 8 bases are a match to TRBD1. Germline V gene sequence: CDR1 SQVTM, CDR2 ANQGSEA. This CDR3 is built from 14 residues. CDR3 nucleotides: TGCAGCGTTGATCGGGCAGGGGGCACTGATACGCAGTATTTT. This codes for CSVDRAGGTDTQYF.

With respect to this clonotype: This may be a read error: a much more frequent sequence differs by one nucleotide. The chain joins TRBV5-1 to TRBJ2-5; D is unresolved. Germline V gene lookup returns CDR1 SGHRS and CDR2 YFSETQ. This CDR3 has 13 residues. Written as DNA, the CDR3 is TGCGCCAGCAGCTCCAGTTTCGCGGAGACCCCGTACTTC. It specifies CASSSSFAETPYF.

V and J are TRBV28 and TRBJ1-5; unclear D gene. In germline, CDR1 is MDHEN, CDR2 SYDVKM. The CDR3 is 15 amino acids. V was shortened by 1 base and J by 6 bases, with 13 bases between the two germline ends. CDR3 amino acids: CASSLYGPAGQPQHF. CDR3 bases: TGTGCCAGCAGTTTATACGGCCCGGCGGGTCAGCCCCAGCATTTT.

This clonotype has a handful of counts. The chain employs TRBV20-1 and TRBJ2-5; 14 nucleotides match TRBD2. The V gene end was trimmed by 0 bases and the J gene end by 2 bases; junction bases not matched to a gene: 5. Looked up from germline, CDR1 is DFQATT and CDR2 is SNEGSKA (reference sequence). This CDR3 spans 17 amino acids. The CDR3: CSARDKGTSGGQETQYF. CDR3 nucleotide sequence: TGCAGTGCTAGAGATAAAGGGACTAGCGGGGGACAAGAGACCCAGTACTTC.

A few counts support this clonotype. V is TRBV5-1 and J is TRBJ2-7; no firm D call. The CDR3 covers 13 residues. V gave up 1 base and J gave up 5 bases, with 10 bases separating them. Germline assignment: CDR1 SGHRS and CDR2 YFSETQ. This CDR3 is CASSLPGRHEQYF. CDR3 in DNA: TGCGCCAGCAGCTTGCCCGGAAGGCACGAGCAGTACTTC.

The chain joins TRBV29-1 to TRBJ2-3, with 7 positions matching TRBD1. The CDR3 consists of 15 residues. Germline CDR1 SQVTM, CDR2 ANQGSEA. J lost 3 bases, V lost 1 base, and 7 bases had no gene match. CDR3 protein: CSVEAGAGGTDTQYF. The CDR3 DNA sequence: TGCAGCGTTGAAGCCGGCGCAGGGGGAACAGATACGCAGTATTTT.

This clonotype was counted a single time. CDR3 region: CASSLPVRGEVYGYTF. For the CDR3, the DNA is TGTGCCAGCAGCCTCCCTGTTCGGGGCGAGGTCTATGGCTACACCTTC. V usage is TRBV5-6 and J usage is TRBJ1-2, with TRBD1 as a possible D gene (5 bases). CDR3 length: 16 amino acids. Per germline, CDR1 SGHDT and CDR2 YYEEEE. Trimming left V 4 bases short and J 4 bases short, with 20 bases between.

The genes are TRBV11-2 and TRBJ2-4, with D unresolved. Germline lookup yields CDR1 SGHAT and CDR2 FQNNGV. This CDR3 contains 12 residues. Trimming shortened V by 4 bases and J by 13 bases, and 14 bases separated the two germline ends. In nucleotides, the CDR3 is TGTGCCAGCAGCTCAGTCGGACGCAGACAGTACTTC. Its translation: CASSSVGRRQYF.

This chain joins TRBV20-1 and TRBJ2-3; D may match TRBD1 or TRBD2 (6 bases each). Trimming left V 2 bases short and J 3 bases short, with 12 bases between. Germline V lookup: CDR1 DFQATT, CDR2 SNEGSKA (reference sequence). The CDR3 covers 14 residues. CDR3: CSARRTGATDTQYF. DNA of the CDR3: TGCAGTGCTAGAAGGACGGGGGCGACAGATACGCAGTATTTT.

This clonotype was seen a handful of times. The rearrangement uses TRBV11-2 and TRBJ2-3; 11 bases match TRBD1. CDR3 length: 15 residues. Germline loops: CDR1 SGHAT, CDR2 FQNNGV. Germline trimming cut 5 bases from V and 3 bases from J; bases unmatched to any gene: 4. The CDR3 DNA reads TGTGCCAGCAGCCGGGGACAGGGGGGTACAGATACGCAGTATTTT. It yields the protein CASSRGQGGTDTQYF.

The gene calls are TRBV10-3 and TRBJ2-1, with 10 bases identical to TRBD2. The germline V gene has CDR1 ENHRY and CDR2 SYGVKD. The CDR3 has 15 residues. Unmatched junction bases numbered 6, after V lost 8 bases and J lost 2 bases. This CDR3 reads CAIGSGGAAYNEQFF. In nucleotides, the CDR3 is TGTGCCATCGGCAGCGGGGGGGCCGCCTACAATGAGCAGTTCTTC.

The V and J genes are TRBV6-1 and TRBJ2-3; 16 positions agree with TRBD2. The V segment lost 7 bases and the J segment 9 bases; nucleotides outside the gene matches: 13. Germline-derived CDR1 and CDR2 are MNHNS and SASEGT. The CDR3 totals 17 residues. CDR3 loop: CASIPGTSGGASRTQYF. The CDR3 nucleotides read TGTGCCAGCATCCCCGGGACTAGCGGGGGGGCGAGTCGGACGCAGTATTTT.

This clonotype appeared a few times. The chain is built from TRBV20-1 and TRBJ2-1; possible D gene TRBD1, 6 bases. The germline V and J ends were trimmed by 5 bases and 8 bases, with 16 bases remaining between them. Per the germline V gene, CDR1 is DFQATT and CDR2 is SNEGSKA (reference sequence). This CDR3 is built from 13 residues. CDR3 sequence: CSADWGRRDEQFF. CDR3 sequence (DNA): TGCAGTGCTGATTGGGGGCGGCGGGATGAGCAGTTCTTC.

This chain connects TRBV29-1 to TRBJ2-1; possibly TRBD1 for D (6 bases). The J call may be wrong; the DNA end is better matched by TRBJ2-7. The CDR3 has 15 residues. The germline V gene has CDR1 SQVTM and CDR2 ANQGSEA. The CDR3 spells CSVESSGGSYNEQYF. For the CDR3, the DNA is TGCAGCGTTGAAAGTTCTGGGGGCTCCTACAATGAGCAGTACTTC.

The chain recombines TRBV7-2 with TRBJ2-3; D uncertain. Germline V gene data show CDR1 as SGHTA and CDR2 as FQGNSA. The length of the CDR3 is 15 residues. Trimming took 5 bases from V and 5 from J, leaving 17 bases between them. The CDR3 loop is CASSLTPLHLDTQYF. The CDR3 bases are TGTGCCAGCAGCCTAACCCCCCTACACCTAGATACGCAGTATTTT.